Below, one T cell receptor (beta chain) is given with its context. The data originate from a study of T cell responses to AZD1222 COVID-19 vaccine. The CDR3 covers 13 residues. Germline V gives CDR1 SNHLY, CDR2 FYNNEI. V lost 9 bases, J lost 7 bases, and 4 bases stayed unmatched. Some clones are missing from TCRdb's copy, which holds only in-frame ones; the method was immunoSEQ multiplex PCR. There are 88,000 or so clones in the sample; roughly 91% occur only once, and roughly 5.2% lies in the top ten. The source material was peripheral blood, sampled 28 days after the second AZD1222 dose. This clonotype was sampled from an adult who received the AZD1222 COVID-19 vaccine. The V call is TRBV2, the J call TRBJ1-4, with TRBD1 matching 11 bases. CDR3 nucleotides: TGTGCCAGTACCGGGACAGGGGGTGAAAAACTGTTTTTT. Residues: CASTGTGGEKLFF.